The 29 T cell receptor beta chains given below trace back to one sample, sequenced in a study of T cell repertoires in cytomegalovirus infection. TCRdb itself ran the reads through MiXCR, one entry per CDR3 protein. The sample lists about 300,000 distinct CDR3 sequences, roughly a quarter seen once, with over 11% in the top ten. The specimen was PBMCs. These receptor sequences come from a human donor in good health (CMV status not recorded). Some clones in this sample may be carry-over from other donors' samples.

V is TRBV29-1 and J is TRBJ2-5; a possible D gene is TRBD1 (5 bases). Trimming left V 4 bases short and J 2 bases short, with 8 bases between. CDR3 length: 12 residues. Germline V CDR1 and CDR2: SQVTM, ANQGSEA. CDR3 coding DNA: TGCAGCGTTGGACAGAAACAAGAGACCCAGTACTTC. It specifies CSVGQKQETQYF.

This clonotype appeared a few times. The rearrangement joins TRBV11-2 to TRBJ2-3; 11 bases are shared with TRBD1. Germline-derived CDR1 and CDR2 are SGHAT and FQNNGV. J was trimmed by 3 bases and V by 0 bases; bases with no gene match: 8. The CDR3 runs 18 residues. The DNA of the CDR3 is TGTGCCAGCAGCTTAGAATTGTTCGGGACAGGGGGTACAGATACGCAGTATTTT. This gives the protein CASSLELFGTGGTDTQYF.

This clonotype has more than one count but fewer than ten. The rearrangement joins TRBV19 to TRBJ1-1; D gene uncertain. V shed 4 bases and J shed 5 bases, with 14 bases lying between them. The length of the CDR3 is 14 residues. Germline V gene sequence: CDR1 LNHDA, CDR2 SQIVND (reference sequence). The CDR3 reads CASSRPVIGTEAFF. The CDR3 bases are TGTGCCAGTAGTAGACCCGTTATTGGAACTGAAGCTTTCTTT.

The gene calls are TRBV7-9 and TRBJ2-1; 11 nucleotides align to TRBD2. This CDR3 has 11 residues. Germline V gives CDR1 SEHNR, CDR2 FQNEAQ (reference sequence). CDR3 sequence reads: CTSGSYNEQFF. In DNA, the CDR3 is TGTACTAGCGGGAGTTACAATGAGCAGTTCTTC.

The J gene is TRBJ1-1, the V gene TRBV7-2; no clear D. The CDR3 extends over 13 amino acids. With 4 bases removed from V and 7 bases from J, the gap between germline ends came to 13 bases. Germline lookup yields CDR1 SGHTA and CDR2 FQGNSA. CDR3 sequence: CASSSRRSFEAFF. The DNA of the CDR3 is TGTGCCAGCAGCTCCAGGAGGAGCTTTGAAGCTTTCTTT.

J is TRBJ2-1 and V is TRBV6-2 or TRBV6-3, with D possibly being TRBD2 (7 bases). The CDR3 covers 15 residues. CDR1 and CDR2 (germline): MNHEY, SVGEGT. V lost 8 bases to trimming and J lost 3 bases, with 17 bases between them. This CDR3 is CASGGGTNVYNEQFF. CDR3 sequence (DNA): TGTGCCAGCGGGGGCGGGACTAACGTCTACAATGAGCAGTTCTTC.

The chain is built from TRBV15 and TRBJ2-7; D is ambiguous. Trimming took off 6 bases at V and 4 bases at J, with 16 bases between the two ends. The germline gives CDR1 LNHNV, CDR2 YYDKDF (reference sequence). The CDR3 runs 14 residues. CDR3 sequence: CATRSEWNVYEQYF. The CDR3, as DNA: TGTGCCACCAGAAGTGAGTGGAACGTTTACGAGCAGTACTTC.

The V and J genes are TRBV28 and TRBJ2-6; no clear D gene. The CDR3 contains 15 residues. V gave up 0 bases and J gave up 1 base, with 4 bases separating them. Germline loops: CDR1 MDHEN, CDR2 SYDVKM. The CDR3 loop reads CASSLWWSGANVLTF. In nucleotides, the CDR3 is TGTGCCAGCAGTTTATGGTGGTCTGGGGCCAACGTCCTGACTTTC.

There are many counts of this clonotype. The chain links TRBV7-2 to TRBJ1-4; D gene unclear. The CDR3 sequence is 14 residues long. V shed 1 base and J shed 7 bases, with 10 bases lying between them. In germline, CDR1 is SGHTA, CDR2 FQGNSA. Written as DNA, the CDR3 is TGTGCCAGCAGCTTAGTCTCGACGGGTGAAAAACTGTTTTTT. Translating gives CASSLVSTGEKLFF.

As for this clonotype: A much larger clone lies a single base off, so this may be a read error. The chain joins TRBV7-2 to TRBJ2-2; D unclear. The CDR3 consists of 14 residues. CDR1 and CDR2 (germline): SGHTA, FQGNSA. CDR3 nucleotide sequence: TGTGTCAGCAGAGGAGAGGTGAACACCGGGGAGCTGTTTTTT. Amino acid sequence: CVSRGEVNTGELFF.

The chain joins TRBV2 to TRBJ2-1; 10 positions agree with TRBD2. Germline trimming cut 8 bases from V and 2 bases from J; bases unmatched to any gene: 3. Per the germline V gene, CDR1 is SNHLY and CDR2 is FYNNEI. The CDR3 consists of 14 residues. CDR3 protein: CASGSGRTYNEQFF. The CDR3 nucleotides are TGTGCCAGCGGTAGCGGGAGGACCTACAATGAGCAGTTCTTC.

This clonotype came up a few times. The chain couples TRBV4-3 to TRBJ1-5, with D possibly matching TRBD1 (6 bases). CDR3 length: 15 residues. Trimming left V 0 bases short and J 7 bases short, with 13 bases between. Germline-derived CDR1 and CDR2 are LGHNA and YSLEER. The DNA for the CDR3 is TGCGCCAGCAGCCAAGATGCCAGGGGAGGACAGCCCCAGCATTTT. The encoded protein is CASSQDARGGQPQHF.

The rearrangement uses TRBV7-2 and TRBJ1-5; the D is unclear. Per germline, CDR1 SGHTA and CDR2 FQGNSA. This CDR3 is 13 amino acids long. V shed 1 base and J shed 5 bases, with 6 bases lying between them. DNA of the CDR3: TGTGCCAGCAGCTTAGTCATCGATCAGCCCCAGCATTTT. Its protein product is CASSLVIDQPQHF.

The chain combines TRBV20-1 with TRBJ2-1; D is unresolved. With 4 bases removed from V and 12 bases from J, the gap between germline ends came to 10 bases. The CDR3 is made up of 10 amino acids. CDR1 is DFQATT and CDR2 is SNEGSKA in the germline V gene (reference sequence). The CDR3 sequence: CSATKIRQFF. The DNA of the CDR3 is TGCAGTGCTACCAAGATTCGGCAGTTCTTC.

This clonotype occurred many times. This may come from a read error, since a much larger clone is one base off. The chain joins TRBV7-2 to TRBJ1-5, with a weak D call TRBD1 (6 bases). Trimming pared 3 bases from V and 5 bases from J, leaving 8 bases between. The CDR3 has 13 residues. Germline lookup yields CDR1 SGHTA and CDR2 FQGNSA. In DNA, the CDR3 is TGTGCCAGCAGCTTCCACAGGGATCAGCCCCAGCATTTT. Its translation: CASSFHRDQPQHF.

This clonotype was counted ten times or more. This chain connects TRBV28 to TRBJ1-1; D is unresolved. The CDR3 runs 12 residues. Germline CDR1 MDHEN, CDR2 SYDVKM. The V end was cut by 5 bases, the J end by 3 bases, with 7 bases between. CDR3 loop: CASSGRYTEAFF. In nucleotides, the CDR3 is TGTGCCAGCAGTGGACGGTACACTGAAGCTTTCTTT.

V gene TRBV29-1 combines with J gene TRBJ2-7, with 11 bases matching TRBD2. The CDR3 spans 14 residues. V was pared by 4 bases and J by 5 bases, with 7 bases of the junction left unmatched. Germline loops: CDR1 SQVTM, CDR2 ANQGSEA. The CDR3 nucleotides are TGCAGCGTTGGGGTAGCGGGAGGGGGCCACGAGCAGTACTTC. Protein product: CSVGVAGGGHEQYF.

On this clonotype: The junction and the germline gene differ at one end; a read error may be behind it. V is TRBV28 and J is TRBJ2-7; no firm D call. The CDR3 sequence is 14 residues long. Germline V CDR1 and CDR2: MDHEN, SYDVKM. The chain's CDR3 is CASGLIGKSYEQYF. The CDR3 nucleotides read TGTGCCAGCGGTTTAATAGGGAAATCCTACGAGCAGTACTTC. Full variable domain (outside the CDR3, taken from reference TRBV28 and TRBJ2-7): DVKVTQSSRYLVKRTGEKVFLECVQDMDHENMFWYRQDPGLGLRLIYFSYDVKMKEKGDIPEGYSVSREKKERFSLILESASTNQTSMYLCASGLIGKSYEQYFGPGTRLTVT.

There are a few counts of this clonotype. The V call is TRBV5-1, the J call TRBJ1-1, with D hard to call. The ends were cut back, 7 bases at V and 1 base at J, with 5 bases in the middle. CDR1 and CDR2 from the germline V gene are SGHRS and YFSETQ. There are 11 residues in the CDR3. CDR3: CASGENTEAFF. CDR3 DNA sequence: TGCGCCAGCGGGGAGAACACTGAAGCTTTCTTT.

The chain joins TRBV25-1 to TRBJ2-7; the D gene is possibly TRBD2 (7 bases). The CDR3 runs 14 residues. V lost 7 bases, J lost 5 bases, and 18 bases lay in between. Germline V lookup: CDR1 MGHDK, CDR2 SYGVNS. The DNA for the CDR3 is TGTGCCAGCAACCTCGCGGGGGCCAGCCACGAGCAGTACTTC. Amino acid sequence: CASNLAGASHEQYF.

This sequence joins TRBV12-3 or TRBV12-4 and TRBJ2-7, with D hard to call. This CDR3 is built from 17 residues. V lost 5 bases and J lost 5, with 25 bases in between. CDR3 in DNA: TGTGCCAGCAGTAACCAAGGAGTCGCCATCGGAAAAAACGAGCAGTACTTC. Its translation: CASSNQGVAIGKNEQYF.

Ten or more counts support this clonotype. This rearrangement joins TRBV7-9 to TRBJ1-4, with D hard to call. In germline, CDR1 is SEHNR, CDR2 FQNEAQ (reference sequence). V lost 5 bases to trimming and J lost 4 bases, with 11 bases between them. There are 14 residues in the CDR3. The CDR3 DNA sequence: TGTGCCAGCAGCCGTGCGGGGAGTAATGAAAAACTGTTTTTT. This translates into CASSRAGSNEKLFF. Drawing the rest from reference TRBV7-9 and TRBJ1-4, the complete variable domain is DTGVSQNPRHKITKRGQNVTFRCDPISEHNRLYWYRQTLGQGPEFLTYFQNEAQLEKSRLLSDRFSAERPKGSFSTLEIQRTEQGDSAMYLCASSRAGSNEKLFFGSGTQLSVL.

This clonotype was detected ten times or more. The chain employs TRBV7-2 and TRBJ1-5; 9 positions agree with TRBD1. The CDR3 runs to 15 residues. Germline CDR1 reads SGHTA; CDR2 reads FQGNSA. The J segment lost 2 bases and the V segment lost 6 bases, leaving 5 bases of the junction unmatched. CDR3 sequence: CASRRTGVGNQPQHF. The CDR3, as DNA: TGTGCCAGCAGGAGGACAGGGGTAGGCAATCAGCCCCAGCATTTT.

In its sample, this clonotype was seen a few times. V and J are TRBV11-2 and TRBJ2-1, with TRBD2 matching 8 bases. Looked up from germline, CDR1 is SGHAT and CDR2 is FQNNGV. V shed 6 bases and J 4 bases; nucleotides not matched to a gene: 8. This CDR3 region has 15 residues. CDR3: CASSLKREWYNEQFF. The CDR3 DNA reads TGTGCCAGCAGTCTTAAGCGGGAGTGGTACAATGAGCAGTTCTTC.

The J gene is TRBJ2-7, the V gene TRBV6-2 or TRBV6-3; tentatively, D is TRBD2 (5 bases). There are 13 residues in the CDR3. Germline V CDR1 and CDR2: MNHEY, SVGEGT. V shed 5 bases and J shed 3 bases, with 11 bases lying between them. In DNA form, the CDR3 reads TGTGCCAGCAGTACGAGGGCGGACTACGAGCAGTACTTC. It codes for CASSTRADYEQYF.

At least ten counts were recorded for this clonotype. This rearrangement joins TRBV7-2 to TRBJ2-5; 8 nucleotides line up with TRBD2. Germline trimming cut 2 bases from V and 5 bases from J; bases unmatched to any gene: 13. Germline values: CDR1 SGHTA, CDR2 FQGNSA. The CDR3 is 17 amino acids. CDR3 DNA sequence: TGTGCCAGCAGCTTATCGAGCGGGGGAAGGATAAGGGAGACCCAGTACTTC. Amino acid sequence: CASSLSSGGRIRETQYF.

CDR3: CASSSSGTRQETQYF. The DNA of the CDR3 is TGTGCCAGCAGCTCCTCCGGGACTAGACAAGAGACCCAGTACTTC. The V call is TRBV13, the J call TRBJ2-5; TRBD2 agrees at 8 bases. There are 15 residues in the CDR3. The germline gives CDR1 PRHDT, CDR2 FYEKMQ (reference sequence). J lost 2 bases, V lost 4 bases, and 6 bases had no gene match.

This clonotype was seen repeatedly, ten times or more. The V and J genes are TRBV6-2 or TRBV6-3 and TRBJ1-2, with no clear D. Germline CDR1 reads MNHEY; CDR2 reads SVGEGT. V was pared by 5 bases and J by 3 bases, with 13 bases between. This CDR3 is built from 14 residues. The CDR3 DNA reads TGTGCCAGCAGTGACCCGCAAGGCTACTATGGCTACACCTTC. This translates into CASSDPQGYYGYTF.

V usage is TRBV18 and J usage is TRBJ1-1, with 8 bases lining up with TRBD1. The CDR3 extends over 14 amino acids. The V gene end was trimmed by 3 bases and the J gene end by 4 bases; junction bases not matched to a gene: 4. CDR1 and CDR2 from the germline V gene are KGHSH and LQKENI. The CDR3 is CASSPTGGGTEAFF. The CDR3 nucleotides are TGTGCCAGCTCACCCACAGGGGGGGGCACTGAAGCTTTCTTT.